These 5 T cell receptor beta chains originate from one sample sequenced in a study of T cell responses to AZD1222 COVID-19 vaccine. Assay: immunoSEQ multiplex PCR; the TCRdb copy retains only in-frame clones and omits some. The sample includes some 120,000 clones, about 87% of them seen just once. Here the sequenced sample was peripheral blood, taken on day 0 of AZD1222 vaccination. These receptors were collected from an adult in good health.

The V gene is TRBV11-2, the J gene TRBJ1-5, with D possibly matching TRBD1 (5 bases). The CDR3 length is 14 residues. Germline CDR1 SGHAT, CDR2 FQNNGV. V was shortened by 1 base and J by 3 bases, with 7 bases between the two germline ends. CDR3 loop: CASSLAGPNQPQHF. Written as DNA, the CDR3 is TGTGCCAGCAGCTTAGCAGGGCCCAATCAGCCCCAGCATTTT.

The CDR3 region has the DNA TGCGCCAGCAGCCGGAAGGACAGCCTGAACACCGGGGAGCTGTTTTTT. Translation gives CASSRKDSLNTGELFF. The V gene is TRBV4-1, the J gene TRBJ2-2, with D possibly being TRBD1 (6 bases). In germline, CDR1 is MGHRA, CDR2 YSYEKL. The CDR3 spans 16 residues. The V gene lost 4 bases and the J gene lost 1 base, with 13 bases spanning the gap.

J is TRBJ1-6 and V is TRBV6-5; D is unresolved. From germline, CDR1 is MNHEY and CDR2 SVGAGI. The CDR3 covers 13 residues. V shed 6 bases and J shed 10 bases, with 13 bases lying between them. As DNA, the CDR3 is TGTGCCAGCAGCAAACTACAAGGCTCACCCCTCCACTTT. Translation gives CASSKLQGSPLHF.

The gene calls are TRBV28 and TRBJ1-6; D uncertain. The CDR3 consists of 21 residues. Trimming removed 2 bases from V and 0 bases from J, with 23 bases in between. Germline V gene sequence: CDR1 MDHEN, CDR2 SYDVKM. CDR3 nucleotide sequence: TGTGCCAGCAGTTTACCCGCCGTCGTGGACGGATTTAGCTCCTATAATTCACCCCTCCACTTT. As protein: CASSLPAVVDGFSSYNSPLHF.

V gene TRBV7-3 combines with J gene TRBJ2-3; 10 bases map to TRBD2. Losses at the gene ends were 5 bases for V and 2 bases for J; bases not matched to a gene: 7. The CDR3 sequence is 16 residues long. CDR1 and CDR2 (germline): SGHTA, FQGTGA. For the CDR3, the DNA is TGTGCCAGCAGCCCTCGCACTAGCGGGAACACAGATACGCAGTATTTT. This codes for CASSPRTSGNTDTQYF. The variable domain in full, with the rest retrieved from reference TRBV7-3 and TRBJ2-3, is GAGVSQTPSNKVTEKGKYVELRCDPISGHTALYWYRQSLGQGPEFLIYFQGTGAADDSGLPNDRFFAVRPEGSVSTLKIQRTERGDSAVYLCASSPRTSGNTDTQYFGPGTRLTVL.